The following is a TCR beta chain sequence with its context. Its specificity is not known. This specimen belongs to a study of long-term antiretroviral therapy in people with HIV. Study details: The 2015 immediate-ART recommendation came about a decade after the earliest samples.

Study findings and constraints: Clonal expansions arising prior to ART prevailed in the repertoire at every time point.

V was pared by 1 base and J by 0 bases, with 7 bases between. This CDR3 spans 14 amino acids. Germline loops: CDR1 SGHAT, CDR2 FQNNGV. Investigators performed immunoSEQ version v3.0 at survey level. Each sample had sequencing targeting roughly 35,000-55,000 T-cell genomes. Profiled with immunoSEQ multiplex PCR; TCRdb holds only in-frame clones, not every one. Here the sample spans around 18,000 clones, roughly 89% being singletons. The clonotype was recovered from a man aged 50-60 years with HIV. Here the sequenced sample was unsorted PBMCs, taken 3 years after starting antiretroviral therapy. This chain links TRBV11-2 with TRBJ2-7; D uncertain. The CDR3 DNA reads TGTGCCAGCAGCTTAGTAGGGAACTCCTACGAGCAGTACTTC. The encoded protein is CASSLVGNSYEQYF.